This TCR beta chain was observed in a study of blood T cells in healthy people across ages. Study-wide points: Among long-lived donors, naive CD4+ cells were more numerous and diversity higher than in aged donors.

The sample, approximately 10 milliliters of peripheral blood, was drawn from each donor. A sample-barcoded 5' primer and a J-beta primer mix were used in a second PCR of about 7 to 11 cycles. TCRdb re-called the 5' RACE reads through MiXCR, storing one row per CDR3 protein. The sample includes around 710,000 distinct CDR3 sequences, more than 40% of them seen just once. This clonotype was counted once. No antigen is known for it. CDR1 is SGHAT and CDR2 is FQNNGV in the germline V gene. This CDR3 is built from 14 residues. The receptor's source is a woman aged 55 to 70 in good health. The V call is TRBV11-2, the J call TRBJ2-3; 8 nucleotides align to TRBD1. The sample taken for sequencing was blood. CDR3 sequence (DNA): TGTGTCGGCAGCTTAGCAGGGGGCTTCGATACGCAGTATTTT. Residues: CVGSLAGGFDTQYF. The full variable domain, completed using reference TRBV11-2 and TRBJ2-3, is EAGVAQSPRYKIIEKRQSVAFWCNPISGHATLYWYQQILGQGPKLLIQFQNNGVVDDSQLPKDRFSAERLKGVDSTLKIQPAKLEDSAVYLCVGSLAGGFDTQYFGPGTRLTVL.